These 30 T cell receptor beta chains share one sample of origin, sequenced in a study of tissue T cells after allogeneic stem cell transplantation. The repertoire was sequenced with immunoSEQ multiplex PCR; TCRdb's copy has only in-frame clones and lacks some. The sample comprises some 43,000 clones, just under 95% of which are singletons, and about 3.8% rests with the top ten. The material sequenced was blood, taken before transplantation. The receptors were gathered from a woman between 35 and 70 years old who later had graft-versus-host disease after an allogeneic stem cell transplant.

The genes are TRBV19 and TRBJ2-1, with D unclear. CDR1 LNHDA and CDR2 SQIVND come from the germline V gene (reference sequence). Trimming stripped 5 bases from V and 6 bases from J, with 8 bases between. The length of the CDR3 is 12 residues. Here the CDR3 DNA reads TGTGCCAGTAGTTCCGGTCCCAATGAGCAGTTCTTC. Its protein product is CASSSGPNEQFF.

This clone was found once. The CDR3 bases are TGCGCCAGCAGCTTGGGGGGACTAAGTCAATCCTACGAGCAGTACTTC. Amino acid sequence: CASSLGGLSQSYEQYF. The V call is TRBV5-1, the J call TRBJ2-7; 7 nucleotides line up with TRBD2. J gave up 1 base and V 0 bases, and 7 bases lay outside the gene matches. Germline V gives CDR1 SGHRS, CDR2 YFSETQ. The CDR3 consists of 16 residues.

V usage is TRBV5-6 and J usage is TRBJ1-2, with 9 positions matching TRBD1. Germline-derived CDR1 and CDR2 are SGHDT and YYEEEE. The CDR3 is made up of 18 amino acids. Trimming at V came to 1 base and at J to 4 bases, leaving 14 bases not matched to a gene. CDR3 protein: CASSLSYWDREVGYGYTF. The CDR3 DNA reads TGTGCCAGCAGCTTGTCTTATTGGGACAGGGAAGTGGGCTATGGCTACACCTTC.

V usage is TRBV19 and J usage is TRBJ1-2, with unresolved D. Germline CDR1 LNHDA, CDR2 SQIVND (reference sequence). There are 13 residues in the CDR3. V was trimmed by 3 bases and J by 4 bases, leaving 9 bases between them. In DNA, the CDR3 is TGTGCCAGTAGTATTCGGGATAGCTATGGCTACACCTTC. Its protein is CASSIRDSYGYTF.

The chain recombines TRBV27 with TRBJ2-4; D is perhaps TRBD1 or TRBD2 (5 bases each). This CDR3 is 14 amino acids long. The germline gives CDR1 MNHEY, CDR2 SMNVEV (reference sequence). Trimming removed 3 bases from V and 8 bases from J, with 14 bases in between. The CDR3 reads CASSFAGSEHIQYF. CDR3 coding DNA: TGTGCCAGCAGTTTTGCAGGGAGTGAACACATTCAGTACTTC.

The chain joins TRBV6-6 to TRBJ2-3, with a tentative D call TRBD1 (6 bases). The CDR3 has 12 amino acids. The V and J ends lost 2 bases and 6 bases respectively, with 6 bases between them. CDR1 and CDR2 from the germline V gene are MNHNY and SVGAGI (reference sequence). The CDR3 loop reads CASSYTGDTQYF. CDR3 sequence (DNA): TGTGCCAGCAGTTACACAGGGGATACGCAGTATTTT.

CDR3 nucleotides: TGCGCCAGCAGCCAAGAAGGGACGCTAGCGGGACCCGCCGGGAGTGAGCAGTTCTTC. Amino acids: CASSQEGTLAGPAGSEQFF. V usage is TRBV4-1 and J usage is TRBJ2-1; 9 nucleotides line up with TRBD2. V dropped 0 bases and J dropped 9; count of bases not matched to a gene: 18. The germline gives CDR1 MGHRA, CDR2 YSYEKL. The CDR3 is 19 amino acids.

The rearrangement joins TRBV27 to TRBJ2-5; D is possibly TRBD2 (5 bases). This CDR3 is 15 amino acids long. V gave up 2 bases and J gave up 3 bases, with 13 bases separating them. CDR1 is MNHEY and CDR2 is SMNVEV in the germline V gene (reference sequence). CDR3 bases: TGTGCCAGCAGTTTAAGCCAAGCGGTCAAAGAGACCCAGTACTTC. This sequence encodes CASSLSQAVKETQYF.

The V gene is TRBV3-1 (or the pseudogene TRBV3-2), the J gene TRBJ2-3; weak D call: TRBD2 (6 bases). This CDR3 has 16 residues. Between the trimmed V and J ends, which lost 0 bases and 1 base, there was a span of 11 bases. Germline V gene sequence: CDR1 LGHDT, CDR2 YNNKEL (reference sequence). The CDR3 reads CASSQDLSGGTDTQYF. Here the CDR3 DNA reads TGTGCCAGCAGCCAAGATCTTAGCGGAGGCACAGATACGCAGTATTTT.

V and J are TRBV15 and TRBJ1-2, with D perhaps TRBD1 (6 bases). The germline CDR1 and CDR2 sequences are LNHNV and YYDKDF (reference sequence). The V and J ends lost 0 bases and 0 bases respectively, with 11 bases between them. The CDR3 length is 16 residues. The CDR3 region has the DNA TGTGCCACCAGCAGAGATCCCCAGGGGCCTAACTATGGCTACACCTTC. This codes for CATSRDPQGPNYGYTF.

The V and J genes are TRBV30 and TRBJ2-1; 7 positions match TRBD2. Germline CDR1 GTSNPN, CDR2 SVGIG (reference sequence). J gave up 4 bases and V 4 bases, and 1 base lay outside the gene matches. CDR3 length: 12 residues. CDR3 nucleotide sequence: TGTGCCTGGACTAGCGGTTACAATGAGCAGTTCTTC. Residues: CAWTSGYNEQFF.

The chain couples TRBV6-2 or TRBV6-3 to TRBJ2-1; D tentatively reads TRBD1 or TRBD2 (5 bases each). V lost 2 bases and J lost 10, with 18 bases in between. The CDR3 runs to 15 residues. Germline CDR1 MNHEY, CDR2 SVGEGT. The CDR3 spells CASSYVPGSQGEQFF. DNA for the CDR3: TGTGCCAGCAGTTACGTTCCGGGATCTCAGGGCGAGCAGTTCTTC.

The chain recombines TRBV25-1 with TRBJ1-1, with TRBD1 matching over 8 bases. The CDR3 is 13 residues long. J was trimmed by 3 bases and V by 6 bases; bases with no gene match: 3. Per germline, CDR1 MGHDK and CDR2 SYGVNS. Here the CDR3 DNA reads TGTGCCAGCAGGGACAGGGCTTACACTGAAGCTTTCTTT. Its protein product is CASRDRAYTEAFF.

The genes are TRBV30 and TRBJ2-7; D may match TRBD1 or TRBD2 (6 bases each). This CDR3 region has 12 residues. The germline CDR1 and CDR2 sequences are GTSNPN and SVGIG (reference sequence). Trimming stripped 5 bases from V and 2 bases from J, with 10 bases between. In nucleotides, the CDR3 is TGTGCCTGGGGCGGGACAACCTACGAGCAGTACTTC. Encoded protein: CAWGGTTYEQYF.

The CDR3 here is CSVRTESSYNEQFF. CDR3 nucleotides: TGCAGCGTCCGGACAGAGAGCTCCTACAATGAGCAGTTCTTC. The rearrangement joins TRBV29-1 to TRBJ2-1; possible D gene TRBD1, 6 bases. This CDR3 contains 14 residues. The V end was cut by 6 bases, the J end by 0 bases, with 12 bases between. The germline gives CDR1 SQVTM, CDR2 ANQGSEA.

The rearrangement links TRBV2 to TRBJ2-1, with D maybe TRBD1 (6 bases). The CDR3 is 17 residues long. The V gene lost 6 bases and the J gene lost 9 bases, with 27 bases spanning the gap. Germline lookup yields CDR1 SNHLY and CDR2 FYNNEI. Here the CDR3 reads CASSESRGPGTTFEQFF. The CDR3 region has the DNA TGTGCCAGCAGCGAAAGCCGAGGACCCGGGACAACGTTTGAGCAGTTCTTC. The full variable domain, rest sourced from reference TRBV2 and TRBJ2-1, is EPEVTQTPSHQVTQMGQEVILRCVPISNHLYFYWYRQILGQKVEFLVSFYNNEISEKSEIFDDQFSVERPDGSNFTLKIRSTKLEDSAMYFCASSESRGPGTTFEQFFGPGTRLTVL.

V gene TRBV4-2 combines with J gene TRBJ1-1; tentatively, D is TRBD1 (5 bases). V was clipped by 0 bases and J by 6 bases, with 11 bases between them. Germline V CDR1 and CDR2: LGHNA, YNFKEQ. The CDR3 loop spans 14 amino acids. CDR3 protein: CASSQDRGPAEAFF. The CDR3 coding sequence is TGTGCCAGCAGCCAAGATAGGGGCCCAGCTGAAGCTTTCTTT.

The chain is built from TRBV7-2 and TRBJ2-7; D remains unclear. Germline values: CDR1 SGHTA, CDR2 FQGNSA. The CDR3 consists of 17 residues. V was cut by 2 bases and J by 6 bases, with 23 bases left in between. The chain's CDR3 is CASSLNIGFSVTGEQYF. CDR3 nucleotides: TGTGCCAGCAGCTTAAATATCGGGTTTTCGGTCACGGGCGAGCAGTACTTC.

This chain connects TRBV25-1 to TRBJ2-1; D gene ambiguous. The germline V gene encodes CDR1 MGHDK and CDR2 SYGVNS. The CDR3 runs to 14 residues. Trimming shortened V by 8 bases and J by 0 bases, and 11 bases separated the two germline ends. The CDR3 DNA sequence: TGTGCCAGCGAACTACCGAGCTCCTACAATGAGCAGTTCTTC. Protein: CASELPSSYNEQFF.

The V gene is TRBV28, the J gene TRBJ1-2, with D hard to call. Germline CDR1 and CDR2: MDHEN and SYDVKM. The CDR3 covers 13 residues. Trimming shortened V by 6 bases and J by 8 bases, and 16 bases separated the two germline ends. The CDR3 protein is CASSPDAARGYTF. CDR3 bases: TGTGCCAGCAGCCCGGACGCAGCGAGGGGCTACACCTTC.

The V call is TRBV21-1, the J call TRBJ1-1; TRBD1, the table's D call, lacks a check against the DNA. TRBV21-1 is labeled a pseudogene. The CDR3 is 19 amino acids. The CDR3 DNA follows: TGTGCCAGCAGGGTCGTTCCCGGGACAGCAAGCGTCATGAACACTGAAGCTTTCTTT. It is translated as CASRVVPGTASVMNTEAFF.

This chain connects TRBV27 to TRBJ1-2; unclear D gene. V lost 3 bases and J lost 8, with 16 bases in between. The CDR3 is 14 amino acids. The germline CDR1 and CDR2 sequences are MNHEY and SMNVEV (reference sequence). CDR3 DNA sequence: TGTGCCAGCAGTTTGTCCAGCAGCGATGACGGCTACACCTTC. Its translation: CASSLSSSDDGYTF.

The genes are TRBV7-2 and TRBJ2-7, with 10 bases identical to TRBD1. Per germline, CDR1 SGHTA and CDR2 FQGNSA. V was pared by 4 bases and J by 6 bases, with 6 bases of the junction left unmatched. This CDR3 contains 14 residues. CDR3 sequence reads: CASSSGQGTFEQYF. As DNA, the CDR3 is TGTGCCAGCAGCTCGGGACAGGGGACTTTCGAGCAGTACTTC.

V is TRBV9 and J is TRBJ2-3; D possibly corresponds to TRBD2 (6 bases). There are 14 residues in the CDR3. Germline V lookup: CDR1 SGDLS, CDR2 YYNGEE. With 0 bases removed from V and 2 bases from J, the gap between germline ends came to 7 bases. In nucleotides, the CDR3 is TGTGCCAGCAGCGTAGTAGCGGCCACAGATACGCAGTATTTT. As protein: CASSVVAATDTQYF.

The chain links TRBV7-2 to TRBJ1-2; weak D call: TRBD1 (5 bases). Germline assignment: CDR1 SGHTA and CDR2 FQGNSA. Trimming cost V 0 bases and J 3 bases, with 8 bases left between them. The CDR3 has 14 amino acids. CDR3 DNA: TGTGCCAGCAGCTTAGCAGTGGGACACTATGGCTACACCTTC. The encoded protein is CASSLAVGHYGYTF.

V and J are TRBV19 and TRBJ1-5, with 10 positions matching TRBD1. This CDR3 is 16 amino acids long. CDR1 LNHDA and CDR2 SQIVND come from the germline V gene (reference sequence). Here the CDR3 reads CASTGGGLYSNQPQHF. In nucleotides, the CDR3 is TGTGCGTCGACAGGGGGCGGTCTATATAGCAATCAGCCCCAGCATTTT.

The rearrangement joins TRBV27 to TRBJ2-3, with D perhaps matching TRBD1 (6 bases). The germline V gene has CDR1 MNHEY and CDR2 SMNVEV (reference sequence). Trimming took off 6 bases at V and 8 bases at J, with 21 bases between the two ends. CDR3 length: 15 amino acids. This chain's CDR3 is CASRGPGHLFSTQYF. The CDR3 DNA follows: TGTGCCAGCAGGGGACCGGGACATCTTTTTAGTACGCAGTATTTT.

This chain joins TRBV5-4 and TRBJ1-2, with 11 bases lining up with TRBD1. The J segment lost 7 bases and the V segment lost 4 bases, leaving 6 bases of the junction unmatched. The CDR3 spans 14 residues. In germline, CDR1 is SGHNT, CDR2 YYREEE (reference sequence). The CDR3 DNA follows: TGTGCCAGCAGCACCGGACAGGGGGCGCGTGGCTACACCTTC. It yields the protein CASSTGQGARGYTF.

This clone came up once. The chain uses TRBV6-5 and TRBJ2-5; D may be TRBD1 (5 bases). V was shortened by 5 bases and J by 4 bases, with 11 bases between the two germline ends. This CDR3 region has 13 residues. Germline CDR1 reads MNHEY; CDR2 reads SVGAGI. Here the CDR3 reads CASSIGQGETQYF. CDR3 DNA: TGTGCCAGCAGTATTGGGCAGGGAGAGACCCAGTACTTC.

The chain combines TRBV9 with TRBJ1-5; D is possibly TRBD1 (5 bases). CDR1 is SGDLS, CDR2 YYNGEE, per germline. This CDR3 is built from 14 residues. V gave up 3 bases and J gave up 0 bases, with 7 bases separating them. This chain's CDR3 is CASSATVSNQPQHF. In nucleotides, the CDR3 is TGTGCCAGCAGCGCGACAGTTAGCAATCAGCCCCAGCATTTT.